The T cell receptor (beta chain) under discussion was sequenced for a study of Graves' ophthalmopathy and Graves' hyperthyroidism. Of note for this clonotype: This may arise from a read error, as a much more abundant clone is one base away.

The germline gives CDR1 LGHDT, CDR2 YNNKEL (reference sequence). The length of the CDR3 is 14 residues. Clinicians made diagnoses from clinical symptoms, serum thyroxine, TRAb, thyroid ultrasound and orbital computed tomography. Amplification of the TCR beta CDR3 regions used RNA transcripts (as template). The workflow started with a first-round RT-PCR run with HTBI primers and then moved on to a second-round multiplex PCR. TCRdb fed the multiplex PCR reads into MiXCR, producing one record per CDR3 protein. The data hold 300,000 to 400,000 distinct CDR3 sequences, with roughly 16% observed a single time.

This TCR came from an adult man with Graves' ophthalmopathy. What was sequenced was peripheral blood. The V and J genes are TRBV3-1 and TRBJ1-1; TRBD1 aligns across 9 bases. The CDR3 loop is CASSPQTGGTEGFF. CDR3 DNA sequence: TGTGCCAGCAGCCCGCAAACAGGGGGCACTGAAGGTTTCTTT.